The clone carrying this T cell receptor (beta chain) was counted a single time. These data belong to a study of blood T cell repertoires in COVID-19. On the study more broadly: Sites across the United States, Italy and Spain contributed samples from acute and convalescent COVID-19. Sources were T cells, B-cell-depleted T cells, or PBMCs; the material itself was cDNA or gDNA.

Only in-frame clones appear in the TCRdb table, and some are missing; sequencing was by immunoSEQ multiplex PCR. Altogether 40,000 to 45,000 clones are present, 89% being singletons, with the ten largest covering about 6.1%. In germline, CDR1 is SGDLS, CDR2 YYNGEE. The CDR3 is 18 amino acids. The V gene end was trimmed by 4 bases and the J gene end by 0 bases; junction bases not matched to a gene: 7. The J gene is TRBJ2-1, the V gene TRBV9; TRBD2 matches at 13 bases. Sequenced: peripheral blood. This TCR was recovered from a human donor in a cohort sampled during active COVID-19. The CDR3 DNA follows: TGTGCCAGCAGCCGCGGACTAGCGGGGGCTAGCTCCTACAATGAGCAGTTCTTC. Translation: CASSRGLAGASSYNEQFF.